The sequence of this TCR beta chain was determined in a study of glioma-infiltrating T cells after dendritic cell vaccination. Time point denoted: after dendritic cell vaccination, including at tumor progression/relapse. PBMC were collected before vaccination, two weeks after the third vaccination, and at progression. Unmatched junction bases numbered 10, after V lost 4 bases and J lost 4 bases. Germline-derived CDR1 and CDR2 are SGHRS and YFSETQ. The CDR3 consists of 15 residues. Libraries were prepared by immunoSEQ multiplex PCR; TCRdb keeps only in-frame clonotypes and omits some of them. Seen here are 100,000 or so clones, nearly 90% observed once, and the top ten hold approximately 3%.

The input for sequencing was blood, taken after dendritic cell vaccination. The receptor's source is a human donor with glioblastoma. V and J are TRBV5-1 and TRBJ1-2; 7 bases match TRBD1. CDR3 amino acids: CASSAETGVAYGYTF. In DNA, the CDR3 is TGCGCCAGCAGCGCCGAAACAGGGGTGGCCTATGGCTACACCTTC.